The rows below give T cell receptor beta chains drawn from one sample of a study of regulatory T cells in long-lasting Graves disease. TCRdb processed the multiplex PCR reads anew with MiXCR; each CDR3 protein has one entry. This table holds some 440,000 distinct CDR3 sequences, 20% found once. The source was peripheral blood mononuclear cells (PBMCs), collected when the disease was refractory, from a patient treated with antithyroid drugs. These receptors were obtained from a female donor with Graves disease. CDR3s include the opening cysteine and the closing phenylalanine or tryptophan. A D gene is named only where the DNA matches it firmly. Clone size is stated in some rows and not others, as once, few, many or a class when expanded.

few TRBJ1-2 NA TRBV25-1 CASRGLNYGYTF TGTGCCAGCCGCGGTCTCAACTATGGCTACACCTTC
few TRBJ2-5 TRBD1 TRBV9 CASSVWTGVGETQYF TGTGCCAGCAGCGTCTGGACAGGGGTGGGGGAGACCCAGTACTTC
few TRBJ2-4 NA TRBV4-1 CASSQVGQARFGKNIQYF TGCGCCAGCAGCCAAGTGGGGCAGGCCCGCTTCGGCAAAAACATTCAGTACTTC
many TRBJ1-2 TRBD1 TRBV6-5 CASRGQGSGYGYTF TGTGCCAGCAGGGGACAGGGGAGCGGCTATGGCTACACCTTC
few TRBJ1-5 NA TRBV7-4 CASSLGAGRNQPQHF TGTGCCAGCAGCTTAGGGGCAGGGAGAAATCAGCCCCAGCATTTT
few TRBJ2-1 NA TRBV20-1 CSARPTSDSYNEQFF TGCAGTGCTAGACCGACTAGTGACTCCTACAATGAGCAGTTCTTC
many TRBJ2-5 TRBD2 TRBV29-1 CSVAGFITNQREHQETQYF TGCAGCGTCGCTGGGTTCATAACCAACCAGCGGGAGCACCAAGAGACCCAGTACTTC
many TRBJ2-7 NA TRBV29-1 CSTPWAFYEQYF TGCAGCACCCCTTGGGCCTTCTACGAGCAGTACTTC
few TRBJ1-1 NA TRBV5-1 CASSLAGRTGGTEAFF TGCGCCAGCAGCTTGGCCGGGAGGACGGGAGGGACTGAAGCTTTCTTT
many TRBJ1-2 TRBD1 TRBV27 CASSPDRGYDYGYTF TGTGCCAGCAGTCCGGACAGGGGGTATGACTATGGCTACACCTTC
few TRBJ2-2 NA TRBV7-9 CASSLDGRELFF TGTGCCAGCAGCTTAGATGGGAGGGAGCTGTTTTTT
many TRBJ1-1 NA TRBV28 CARQKSQNTEAFF TGTGCCAGGCAAAAGTCACAGAACACTGAAGCTTTCTTT
once TRBJ2-7 NA TRBV13 CASSLEGTVVYEQYF TGTGCCAGCAGCTTAGAAGGGACGGTAGTTTACGAGCAGTACTTC
few TRBJ2-7 TRBD2 TRBV20-1 CSARDHSGGEQYF TGCAGTGCTAGAGACCATAGCGGGGGGGAGCAGTACTTC
few TRBJ2-7 TRBD2 TRBV20-1 CSARGLAGNTYEQYF TGCAGTGCTAGGGGATTAGCGGGGAATACCTACGAGCAGTACTTC
once TRBJ2-7 NA TRBV9 CASSVAGTSEQYF TGTGCCAGCAGCGTAGCCGGGACGTCCGAGCAGTACTTC
few TRBJ1-1 NA TRBV18 CASSQDLRYTEAFF TGTGCCAGCTCCCAGGATCTGAGATACACTGAAGCTTTCTTT
NA TRBJ1-2 NA TRBV27 CASSLSWGGPQTIYGYTF TGTGCCAGCAGTTTATCGTGGGGGGGCCCCCAGACTATTTATGGCTACACCTTC
NA TRBJ1-1 NA TRBV5-1 CASTPSGMNTEAFF TGCGCCAGCACCCCATCGGGGATGAACACTGAAGCTTTCTTT
few TRBJ2-2 TRBD2 TRBV9 CASSPLTRSGRGTGELFF TGTGCCAGCAGCCCCCTAACTCGCAGCGGGAGAGGTACCGGGGAGCTGTTTTTT
NA TRBJ2-7 TRBD2 TRBV6-1 CASSEGLAGDEQYF TGTGCCAGCAGTGAAGGACTAGCGGGAGACGAGCAGTACTTC
NA TRBJ1-3 NA TRBV9 CASSVDGPPTGNTMYF TGTGCCAGCAGCGTAGACGGGCCCCCGACGGGAAACACCATGTATTTT
NA TRBJ1-1 NA TRBV9 CASSVRATDLNTEAFF TGTGCCAGCAGCGTACGGGCGACGGATCTGAACACTGAAGCTTTCTTT
few TRBJ2-1 NA TRBV30 CAWGWGSYNEQFF TGTGCCTGGGGCTGGGGGTCCTACAATGAGCAGTTCTTC
NA TRBJ2-6 NA TRBV7-3 CASSRGASGANVLTF TGTGCCAGCAGCCGAGGAGCCTCTGGGGCCAACGTCCTGACTTTC
few TRBJ2-5 NA TRBV7-8 CASSRRPVPKETQYF TGTGCCAGCAGCCGCCGTCCTGTCCCAAAAGAGACCCAGTACTTC
many TRBJ2-7 NA TRBV3-2 CASSHRGTGHTYEQYF TGTGCCAGCAGCCACCGCGGGACAGGTCATACCTACGAGCAGTACTTC
many TRBJ2-5 NA TRBV18 CASSPSSETQYF TGTGCCAGCTCACCGTCTTCGGAGACCCAGTACTTC
NA TRBJ2-7 NA TRBV10-3 CAISESTRGSRYEQYF TGTGCCATCAGTGAGTCGACTCGGGGTTCCCGGTACGAGCAGTACTTC
many TRBJ2-7 TRBD2 TRBV7-8 CASSLVGRGRGVAGGPKQYF TGTGCCAGCAGCTTAGTTGGCAGGGGGCGCGGAGTAGCGGGAGGGCCTAAGCAGTACTTC
NA TRBJ1-1 TRBD1 TRBV5-5 CASSPTGVVATEAFF TGTGCCAGCAGCCCGACAGGGGTGGTTGCCACTGAAGCTTTCTTT
many TRBJ1-5 NA TRBV19 CASSSDGHQPQHF TGTGCCAGTAGTAGTGACGGCCATCAGCCCCAGCATTTT
many TRBJ1-2 TRBD1 TRBV2 CASGTGDYGYTF TGTGCCAGCGGGACAGGAGACTATGGCTACACCTTC
many TRBJ1-5 NA TRBV28 CASRPRGSNQPQHF TGTGCCAGCAGGCCTAGGGGAAGCAATCAGCCCCAGCATTTT
NA TRBJ1-4 NA TRBV30 CAWGVPETDNEKLFF TGTGCCTGGGGTGTACCGGAGACGGATAATGAAAAACTGTTTTTT
NA TRBJ2-7 NA TRBV24-1 CATSAGYPYEQYF TGTGCCACCAGTGCGGGGTATCCCTACGAGCAGTACTTC
few TRBJ2-7 NA TRBV5-1 CASSPWRSLEEQYF TGCGCCAGCAGCCCGTGGCGGTCCCTCGAAGAGCAGTACTTC
NA TRBJ2-7 TRBD1 TRBV3-1 CASSPETSDPLPGQGMGEQYF TGTGCCAGCAGCCCCGAAACTTCGGACCCTCTTCCGGGACAGGGAATGGGCGAGCAGTACTTC
NA TRBJ2-7 NA TRBV15 CATSHVGSSYEQYF TGTGCCACCAGCCACGTAGGGAGTTCCTACGAGCAGTACTTC
few TRBJ1-1 TRBD1 TRBV6-1 CASIRTGGNTEAFF TGTGCCAGCATTCGGACAGGTGGGAACACTGAAGCTTTCTTT
NA TRBJ2-5 NA TRBV7-9 CASSLVRGRGETQYF TGTGCCAGCAGCTTAGTCCGGGGGCGCGGGGAGACCCAGTACTTC
many TRBJ2-7 TRBD2 TRBV28 CASSLISSGYEQYF TGTGCCAGCAGTTTAATCTCTAGCGGCTACGAGCAGTACTTC
few TRBJ2-7 TRBD2 TRBV20-1 CSAPGTSGILYEQYF TGCAGTGCCCCCGGGACTAGCGGAATACTCTACGAGCAGTACTTC
many TRBJ1-2 NA TRBV28 CASSSPFLSYGYTF TGTGCCAGCAGTTCCCCGTTTTTGTCCTATGGCTACACCTTC
many TRBJ2-5 TRBD2 TRBV20-1 CSARGLAGGPGETQYF TGCAGTGCCAGAGGACTAGCGGGAGGGCCAGGGGAGACCCAGTACTTC
many TRBJ2-7 NA TRBV27 CASSLGGVNEQYF TGTGCCAGCAGTTTAGGGGGAGTGAACGAGCAGTACTTC
NA TRBJ2-1 NA TRBV29-1 CSVWANNEQFF TGCAGCGTTTGGGCCAACAATGAGCAGTTCTTC
NA TRBJ2-2 NA TRBV7-9 CASSFLPTNTGELFF TGTGCCAGCAGCTTTCTCCCCACGAACACCGGGGAGCTGTTTTTT
many TRBJ1-1 NA TRBV12-3/TRBV12-4 CASSFLTEAFF TGTGCCAGCAGTTTTCTGACTGAAGCTTTCTTT
few TRBJ1-5 NA TRBV10-3 CAISESNALRAQHF TGTGCCATCAGTGAGTCAAACGCGCTCCGGGCCCAGCATTTT
many TRBJ2-5 NA TRBV7-9 CASSNPGQLGGKTQYF TGTGCCAGCAGCAATCCGGGACAACTAGGAGGAAAGACCCAGTACTTC